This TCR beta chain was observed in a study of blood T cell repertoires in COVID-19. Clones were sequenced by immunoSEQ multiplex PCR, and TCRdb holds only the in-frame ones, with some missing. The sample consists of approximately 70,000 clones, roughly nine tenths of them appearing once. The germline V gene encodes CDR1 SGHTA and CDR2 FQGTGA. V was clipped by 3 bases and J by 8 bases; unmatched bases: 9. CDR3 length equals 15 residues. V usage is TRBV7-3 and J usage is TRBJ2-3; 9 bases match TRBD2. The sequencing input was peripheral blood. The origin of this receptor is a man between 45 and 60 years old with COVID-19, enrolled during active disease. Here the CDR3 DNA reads TGTGCCAGCAGCTTGACGGCGGGAGGGCAGGGTACGCAGTATTTT. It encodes CASSLTAGGQGTQYF. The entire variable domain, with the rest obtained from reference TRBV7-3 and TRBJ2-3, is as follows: GAGVSQTPSNKVTEKGKYVELRCDPISGHTALYWYRQSLGQGPEFLIYFQGTGAADDSGLPNDRFFAVRPEGSVSTLKIQRTERGDSAVYLCASSLTAGGQGTQYFGPGTRLTVL.